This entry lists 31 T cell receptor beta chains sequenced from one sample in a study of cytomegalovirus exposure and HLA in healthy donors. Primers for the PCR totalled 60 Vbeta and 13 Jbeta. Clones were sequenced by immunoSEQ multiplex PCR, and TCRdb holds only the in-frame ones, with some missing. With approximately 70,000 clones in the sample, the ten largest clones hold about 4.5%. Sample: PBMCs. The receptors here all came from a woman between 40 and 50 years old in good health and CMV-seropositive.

This CDR3 reads CASSLEASGGAGEQYF. CDR3 DNA sequence: TGTGCCAGCAGCTTAGAGGCTAGCGGGGGGGCGGGAGAGCAGTACTTC. V usage is TRBV7-6 and J usage is TRBJ2-7, with 12 positions matching TRBD2. Germline CDR1 SGHVS, CDR2 FNYEAQ. With V trimmed by 1 base and J by 7 bases, 8 bases remained unmatched. The CDR3 has 16 amino acids. The full variable domain, in which reference TRBV7-6 and TRBJ2-7 provide the parts outside the CDR3, is GAGVSQSPRYKVTKRGQDVALRCDPISGHVSLYWYRQALGQGPEFLTYFNYEAQQDKSGLPNDRFSAERPEGSISTLTIQRTEQRDSAMYRCASSLEASGGAGEQYFGPGTRLTVT.

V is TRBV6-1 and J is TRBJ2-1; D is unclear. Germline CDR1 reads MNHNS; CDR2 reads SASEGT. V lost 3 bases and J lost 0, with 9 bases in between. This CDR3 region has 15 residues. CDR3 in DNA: TGTGCCAGCAGTGAGTTTCCGAGCTCCTACAATGAGCAGTTCTTC. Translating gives CASSEFPSSYNEQFF.

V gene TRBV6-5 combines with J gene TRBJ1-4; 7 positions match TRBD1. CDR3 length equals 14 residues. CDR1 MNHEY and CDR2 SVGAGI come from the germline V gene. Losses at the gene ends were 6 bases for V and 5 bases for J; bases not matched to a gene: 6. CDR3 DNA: TGTGCCAGCAGGCCGGGACAGCGGAATGAAAAACTGTTTTTT. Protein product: CASRPGQRNEKLFF.

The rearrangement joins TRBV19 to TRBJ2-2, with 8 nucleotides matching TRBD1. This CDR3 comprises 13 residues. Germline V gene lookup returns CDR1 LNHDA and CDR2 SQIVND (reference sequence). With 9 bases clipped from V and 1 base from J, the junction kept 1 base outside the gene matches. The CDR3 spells CASGTGNTGELFF. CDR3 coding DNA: TGTGCCAGCGGGACAGGGAACACCGGGGAGCTGTTTTTT.

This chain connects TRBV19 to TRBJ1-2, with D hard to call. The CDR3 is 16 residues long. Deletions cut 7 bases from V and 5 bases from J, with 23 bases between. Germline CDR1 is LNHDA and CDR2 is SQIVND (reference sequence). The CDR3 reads CASTPIVAGLWYGYTF. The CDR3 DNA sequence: TGTGCCAGTACCCCTATAGTGGCCGGGTTATGGTATGGCTACACCTTC.

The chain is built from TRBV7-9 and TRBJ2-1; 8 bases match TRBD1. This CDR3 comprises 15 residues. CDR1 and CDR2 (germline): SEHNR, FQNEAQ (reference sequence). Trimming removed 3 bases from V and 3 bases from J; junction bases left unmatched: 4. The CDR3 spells CASSLTGAGYNEQFF. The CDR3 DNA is TGTGCCAGCAGCTTGACAGGGGCGGGCTACAATGAGCAGTTCTTC. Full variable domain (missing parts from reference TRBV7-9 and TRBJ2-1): DTGVSQNPRHKITKRGQNVTFRCDPISEHNRLYWYRQTLGQGPEFLTYFQNEAQLEKSRLLSDRFSAERPKGSFSTLEIQRTEQGDSAMYLCASSLTGAGYNEQFFGPGTRLTVL.

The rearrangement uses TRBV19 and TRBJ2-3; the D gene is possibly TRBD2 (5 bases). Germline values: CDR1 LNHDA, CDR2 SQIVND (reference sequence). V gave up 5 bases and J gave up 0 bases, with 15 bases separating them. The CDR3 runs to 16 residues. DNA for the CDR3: TGTGCCAGTAGTGCTGCAGAGGGAGCTAGCACAGATACGCAGTATTTT. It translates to CASSAAEGASTDTQYF.

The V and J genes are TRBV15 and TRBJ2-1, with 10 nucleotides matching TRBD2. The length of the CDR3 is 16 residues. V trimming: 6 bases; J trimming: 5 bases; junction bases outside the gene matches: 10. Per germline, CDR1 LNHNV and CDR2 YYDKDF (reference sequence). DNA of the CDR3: TGTGCCACCAGGTTATTAGCGGGAGGTTTCGACAATGAGCAGTTCTTC. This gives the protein CATRLLAGGFDNEQFF.

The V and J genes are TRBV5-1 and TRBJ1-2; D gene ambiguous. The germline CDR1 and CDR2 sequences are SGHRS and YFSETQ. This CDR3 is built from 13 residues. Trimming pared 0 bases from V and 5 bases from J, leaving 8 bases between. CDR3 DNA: TGCGCCAGCAGCTTGGTAAGGGAGTATGGCTACACCTTC. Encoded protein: CASSLVREYGYTF.

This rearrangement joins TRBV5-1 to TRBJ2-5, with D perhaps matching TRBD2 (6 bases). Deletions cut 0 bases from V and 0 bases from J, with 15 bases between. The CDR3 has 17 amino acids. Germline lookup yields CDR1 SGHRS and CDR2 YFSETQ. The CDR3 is CASSLGVAATYQETQYF. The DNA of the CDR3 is TGCGCCAGCAGCTTGGGGGTAGCGGCTACGTACCAAGAGACCCAGTACTTC. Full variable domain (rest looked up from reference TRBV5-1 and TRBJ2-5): KAGVTQTPRYLIKTRGQQVTLSCSPISGHRSVSWYQQTPGQGLQFLFEYFSETQRNKGNFPGRFSGRQFSNSRSEMNVSTLELGDSALYLCASSLGVAATYQETQYFGPGTRLLVL.

The CDR3 sequence: CASCKGRRDTEAFF. DNA for the CDR3: TGTGCCAGTTGTAAAGGCCGGAGGGACACTGAAGCTTTCTTT. The chain employs TRBV19 and TRBJ1-1; D remains unclear. CDR3 length equals 14 residues. Germline CDR1 LNHDA, CDR2 SQIVND (reference sequence). V lost 8 bases and J 3 bases, leaving 16 bases between the germline ends.

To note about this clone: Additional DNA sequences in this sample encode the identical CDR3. The CDR3 DNA reads as TGTGCCAGCAGTGAAGGACAGGGGGCAGAGACCCAGTACTTC. It specifies CASSEGQGAETQYF. The V and J genes are TRBV6-4 and TRBJ2-5; 11 nucleotides line up with TRBD1. The CDR3 has 14 amino acids. Trimming cost V 3 bases and J 4 bases; bases outside gene matches: 1. The germline V gene encodes CDR1 MRHNA and CDR2 SNTAGT.

The CDR3, as DNA: TGTGCCAGCAGTGCCTTACAGGGGAACACCGGGGAGCTGTTTTTT. This sequence encodes CASSALQGNTGELFF. The chain has TRBV6-1 and TRBJ2-2, with D possibly TRBD1 on 6 matching bases. Trimming shortened V by 4 bases and J by 1 base, and 10 bases separated the two germline ends. Germline CDR1 reads MNHNS; CDR2 reads SASEGT. This CDR3 contains 15 residues.

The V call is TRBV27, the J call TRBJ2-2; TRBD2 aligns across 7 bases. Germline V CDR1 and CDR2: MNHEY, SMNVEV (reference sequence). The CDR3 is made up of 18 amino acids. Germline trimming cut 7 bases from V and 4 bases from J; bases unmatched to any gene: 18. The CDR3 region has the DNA TGTGCCAGCATCGACCCGGGGGGTGACCCAAGGGGCACCGGGGAGCTGTTTTTT. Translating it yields CASIDPGGDPRGTGELFF.

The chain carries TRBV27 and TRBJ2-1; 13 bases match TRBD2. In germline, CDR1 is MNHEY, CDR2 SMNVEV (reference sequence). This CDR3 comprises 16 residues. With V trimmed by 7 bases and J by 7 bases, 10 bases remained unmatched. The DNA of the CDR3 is TGTGCCAGCACCCAGGGACTAGCGGGAAAATGGAATGAGCAGTTCTTC. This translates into CASTQGLAGKWNEQFF.

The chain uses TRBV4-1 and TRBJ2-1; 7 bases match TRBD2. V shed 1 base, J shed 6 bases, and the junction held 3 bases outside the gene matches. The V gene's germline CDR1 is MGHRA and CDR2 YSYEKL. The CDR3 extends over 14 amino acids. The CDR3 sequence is CASSQVGTTNEQFF. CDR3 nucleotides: TGCGCCAGCAGCCAAGTCGGGACTACCAATGAGCAGTTCTTC.

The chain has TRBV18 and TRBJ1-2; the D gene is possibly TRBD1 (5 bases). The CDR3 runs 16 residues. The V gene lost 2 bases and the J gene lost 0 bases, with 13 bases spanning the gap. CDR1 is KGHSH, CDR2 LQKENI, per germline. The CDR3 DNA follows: TGTGCCAGCTCACCAATGGGACTGCCTACTAACTATGGCTACACCTTC. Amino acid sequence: CASSPMGLPTNYGYTF.

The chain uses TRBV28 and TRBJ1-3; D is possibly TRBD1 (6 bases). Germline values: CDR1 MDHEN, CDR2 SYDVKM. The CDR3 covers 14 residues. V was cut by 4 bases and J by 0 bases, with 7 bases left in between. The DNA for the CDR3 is TGTGCCAGCAGTTCCAGGGGCTCTGGAAACACCATATATTTT. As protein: CASSSRGSGNTIYF.

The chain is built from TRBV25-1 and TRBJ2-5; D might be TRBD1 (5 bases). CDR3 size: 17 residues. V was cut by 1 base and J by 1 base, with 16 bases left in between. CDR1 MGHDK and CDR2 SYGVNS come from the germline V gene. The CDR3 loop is CASSEFLGGDSQETQYF. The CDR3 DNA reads TGTGCCAGCAGTGAATTCCTAGGCGGTGACAGCCAAGAGACCCAGTACTTC.

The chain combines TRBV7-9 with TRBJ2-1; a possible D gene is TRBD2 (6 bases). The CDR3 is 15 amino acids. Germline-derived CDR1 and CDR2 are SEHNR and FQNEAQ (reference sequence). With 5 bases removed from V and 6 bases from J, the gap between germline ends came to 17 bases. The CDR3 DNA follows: TGTGCCAGCAGCCCGCGGGGTAGCGAGGTCAATGAGCAGTTCTTC. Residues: CASSPRGSEVNEQFF.

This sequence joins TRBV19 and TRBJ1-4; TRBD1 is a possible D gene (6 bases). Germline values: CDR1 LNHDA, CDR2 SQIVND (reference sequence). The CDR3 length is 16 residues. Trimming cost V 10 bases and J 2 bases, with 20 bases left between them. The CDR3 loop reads CATTRGGAYTNEKLFF. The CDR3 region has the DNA TGTGCCACCACCAGAGGGGGAGCCTATACTAATGAAAAACTGTTTTTT.

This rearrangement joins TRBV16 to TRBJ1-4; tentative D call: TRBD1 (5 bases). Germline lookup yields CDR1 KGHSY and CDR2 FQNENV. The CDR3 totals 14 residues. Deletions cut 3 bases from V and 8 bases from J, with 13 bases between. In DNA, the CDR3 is TGTGCCAGCAGCCACTCGGACACCAGGGAAAAACTGTTTTTT. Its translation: CASSHSDTREKLFF.

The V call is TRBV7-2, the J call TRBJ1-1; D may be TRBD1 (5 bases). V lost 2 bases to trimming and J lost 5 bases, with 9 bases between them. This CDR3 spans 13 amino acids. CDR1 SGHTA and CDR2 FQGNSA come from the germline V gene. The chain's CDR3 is CASSLMGRTEAFF. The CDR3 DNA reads TGTGCCAGCAGCTTAATGGGGCGGACTGAAGCTTTCTTT. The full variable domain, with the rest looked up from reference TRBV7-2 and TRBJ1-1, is GAGVSQSPSNKVTEKGKDVELRCDPISGHTALYWYRQSLGQGLEFLIYFQGNSAPDKSGLPSDRFSAERTGGSVSTLTIQRTQQEDSAVYLCASSLMGRTEAFFGQGTRLTVV.

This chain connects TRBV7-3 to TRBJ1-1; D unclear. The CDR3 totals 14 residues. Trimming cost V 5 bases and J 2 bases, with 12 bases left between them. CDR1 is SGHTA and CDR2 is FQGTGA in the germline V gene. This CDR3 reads CASSLMPLNTEAFF. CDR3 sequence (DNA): TGTGCCAGCAGCCTTATGCCCCTAAACACTGAAGCTTTCTTT.

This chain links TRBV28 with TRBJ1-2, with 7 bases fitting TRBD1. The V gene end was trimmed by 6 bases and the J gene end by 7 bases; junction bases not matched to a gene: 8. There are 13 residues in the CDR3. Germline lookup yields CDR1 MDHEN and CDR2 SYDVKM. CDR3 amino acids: CASRTGWDGGYTF. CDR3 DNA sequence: TGTGCCAGCAGGACAGGGTGGGATGGTGGCTACACCTTC.

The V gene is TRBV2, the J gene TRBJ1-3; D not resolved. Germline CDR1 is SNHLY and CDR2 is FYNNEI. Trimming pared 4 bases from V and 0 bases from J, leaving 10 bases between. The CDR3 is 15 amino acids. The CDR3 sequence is CASSVSGISGNTIYF. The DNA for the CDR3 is TGTGCCAGCAGTGTAAGCGGGATCTCTGGAAACACCATATATTTT.

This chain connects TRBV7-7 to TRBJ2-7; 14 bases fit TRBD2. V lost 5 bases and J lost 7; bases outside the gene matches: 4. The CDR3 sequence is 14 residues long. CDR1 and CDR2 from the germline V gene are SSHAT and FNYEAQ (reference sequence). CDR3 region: CASSPRTSGGEQYF. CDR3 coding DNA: TGTGCCAGCAGCCCAAGGACTAGCGGGGGGGAGCAGTACTTC.

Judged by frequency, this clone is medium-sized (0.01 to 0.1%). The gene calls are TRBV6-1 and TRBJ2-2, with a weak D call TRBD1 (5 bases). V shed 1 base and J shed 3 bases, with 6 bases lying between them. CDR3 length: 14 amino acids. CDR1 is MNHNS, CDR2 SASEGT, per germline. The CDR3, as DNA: TGTGCCAGCAGTGAAGGGGGCGACACCGGGGAGCTGTTTTTT. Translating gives CASSEGGDTGELFF.

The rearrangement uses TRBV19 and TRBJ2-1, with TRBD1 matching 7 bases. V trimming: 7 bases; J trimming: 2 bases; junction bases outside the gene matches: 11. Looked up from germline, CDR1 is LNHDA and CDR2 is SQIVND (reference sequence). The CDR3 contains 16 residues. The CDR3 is CASISLAGGTYNEQFF. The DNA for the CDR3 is TGTGCCAGTATTTCCCTGGCAGGGGGTACCTACAATGAGCAGTTCTTC.

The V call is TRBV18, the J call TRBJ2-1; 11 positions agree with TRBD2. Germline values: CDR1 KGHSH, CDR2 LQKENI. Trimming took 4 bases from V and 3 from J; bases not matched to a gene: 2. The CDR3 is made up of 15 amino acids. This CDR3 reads CASSLLAGDYNEQFF. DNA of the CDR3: TGTGCCAGCTCACTACTAGCGGGGGACTACAATGAGCAGTTCTTC.

The CDR3 reads CASSYRGISNQPQHF. CDR3 nucleotide sequence: TGTGCCAGCAGTTACAGAGGGATTAGCAATCAGCCCCAGCATTTT. The V gene is TRBV6-6, the J gene TRBJ1-5; D uncertain. Germline CDR1 and CDR2: MNHNY and SVGAGI (reference sequence). Trimming stripped 2 bases from V and 0 bases from J, with 8 bases between. This CDR3 has 15 amino acids.